This T cell receptor (beta chain) is drawn from a study of shared clonotypes between healthy human individuals. Per sorted-subset replicate PCR, input was roughly 200 ng DNA, representing tens of thousands of T cell genomes. The method was immunoSEQ multiplex PCR; TCRdb's version includes in-frame clones alone and lacks a portion of them. The sample yields about 600,000 clones, about 97% seen once. The CDR3 spans 16 residues. The germline CDR1 and CDR2 sequences are SGHVS and FQNEAQ. The V segment lost 4 bases and the J segment 2 bases; nucleotides outside the gene matches: 5. The TCR originated in a woman under 40 in good health. Input material: naive CD4+ T cells sorted from blood. Subset reported: CD45RA+ positively selected. This sequence joins TRBV7-8 and TRBJ2-7, with 13 nucleotides matching TRBD2. The DNA for the CDR3 is TGTGCCAGCAGCTCGCAGGGACTAGCGGGGACCTACGAGCAGTACTTC. The encoded protein is CASSSQGLAGTYEQYF.